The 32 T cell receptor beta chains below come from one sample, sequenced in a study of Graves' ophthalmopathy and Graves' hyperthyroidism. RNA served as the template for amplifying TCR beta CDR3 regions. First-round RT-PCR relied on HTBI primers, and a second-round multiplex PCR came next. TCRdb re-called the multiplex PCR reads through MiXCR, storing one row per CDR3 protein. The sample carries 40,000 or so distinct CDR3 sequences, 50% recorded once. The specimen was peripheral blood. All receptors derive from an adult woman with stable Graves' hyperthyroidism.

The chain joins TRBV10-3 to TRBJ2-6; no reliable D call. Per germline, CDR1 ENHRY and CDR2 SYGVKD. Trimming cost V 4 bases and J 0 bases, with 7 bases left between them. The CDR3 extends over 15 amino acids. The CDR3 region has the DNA TGTGCCATCAGTGGGCAGATCTCTGGGGCCAACGTCCTGACTTTC. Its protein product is CAISGQISGANVLTF.

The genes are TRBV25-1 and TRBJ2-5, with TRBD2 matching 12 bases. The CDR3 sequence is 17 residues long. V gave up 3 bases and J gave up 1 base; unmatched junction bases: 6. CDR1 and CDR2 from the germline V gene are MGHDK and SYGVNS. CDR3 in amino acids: CASSDTTSGRPQETQYF. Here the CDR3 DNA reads TGTGCCAGCAGTGATACGACTAGCGGGAGACCCCAAGAGACCCAGTACTTC. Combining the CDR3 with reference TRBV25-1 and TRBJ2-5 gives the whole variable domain EADIYQTPRYLVIGTGKKITLECSQTMGHDKMYWYQQDPGMELHLIHYSYGVNSTEKGDLSSESTVSRIRTEHFPLTLESARPSHTSQYLCASSDTTSGRPQETQYFGPGTRLLVL.

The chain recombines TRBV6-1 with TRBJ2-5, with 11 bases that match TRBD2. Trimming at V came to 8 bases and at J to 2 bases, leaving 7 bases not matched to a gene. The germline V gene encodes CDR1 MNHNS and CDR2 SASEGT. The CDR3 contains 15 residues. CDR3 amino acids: CASYGLAGNQETQYF. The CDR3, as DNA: TGTGCCAGCTATGGACTAGCGGGCAATCAAGAGACCCAGTACTTC.

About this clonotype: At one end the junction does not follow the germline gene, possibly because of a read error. Here the CDR3 reads CASGVIREAGEQYF. The DNA of the CDR3 is TGCGCCAGCGGCGTCATACGGGAGGCCGGCGAGCAGTACTTC. The chain combines TRBV11-3 with TRBJ2-7; the match to TRBD2 covers 7 bases. Germline CDR1 is SGHNT and CDR2 is YENEEA. The CDR3 loop spans 14 amino acids.

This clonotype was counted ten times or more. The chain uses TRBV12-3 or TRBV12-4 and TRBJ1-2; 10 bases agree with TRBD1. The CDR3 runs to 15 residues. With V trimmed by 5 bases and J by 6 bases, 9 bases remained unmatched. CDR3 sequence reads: CASSMNPGQGHGYTF. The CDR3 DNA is TGTGCCAGCAGTATGAACCCGGGACAGGGGCATGGCTACACCTTC.

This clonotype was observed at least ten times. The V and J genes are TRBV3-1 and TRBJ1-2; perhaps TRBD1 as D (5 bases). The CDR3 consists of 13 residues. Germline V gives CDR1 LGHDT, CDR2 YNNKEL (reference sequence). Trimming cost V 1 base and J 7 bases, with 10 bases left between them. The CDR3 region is CASSQGGRRGYTF. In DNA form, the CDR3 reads TGTGCCAGCAGCCAAGGGGGACGGCGTGGCTACACCTTC.

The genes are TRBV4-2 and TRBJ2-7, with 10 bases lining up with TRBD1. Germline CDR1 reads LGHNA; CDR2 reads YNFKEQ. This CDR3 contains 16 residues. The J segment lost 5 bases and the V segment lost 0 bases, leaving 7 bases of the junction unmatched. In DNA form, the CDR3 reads TGTGCCAGCAGCCAAGATCAGGGGACAGGGGACCACGAGCAGTACTTC. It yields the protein CASSQDQGTGDHEQYF.

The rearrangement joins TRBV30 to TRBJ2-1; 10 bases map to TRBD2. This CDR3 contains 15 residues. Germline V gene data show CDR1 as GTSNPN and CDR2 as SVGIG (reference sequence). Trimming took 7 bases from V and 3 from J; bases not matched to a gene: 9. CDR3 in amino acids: CASKPSGSSYNEQFF. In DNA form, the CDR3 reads TGTGCCTCTAAACCTAGCGGGAGTAGCTACAATGAGCAGTTCTTC. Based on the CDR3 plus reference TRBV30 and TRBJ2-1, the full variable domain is SQTIHQWPATLVQPVGSPLSLECTVEGTSNPNLYWYRQAAGRGLQLLFYSVGIGQISSEVPQNLSASRPQDRQFILSSKKLLLSDSGFYLCASKPSGSSYNEQFFGPGTRLTVL.

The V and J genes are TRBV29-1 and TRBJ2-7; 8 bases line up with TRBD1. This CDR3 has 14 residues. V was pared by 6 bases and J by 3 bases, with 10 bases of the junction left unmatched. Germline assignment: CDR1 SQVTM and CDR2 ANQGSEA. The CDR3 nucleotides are TGCAGCGTGATACCGGGACAGGCGATCTACGAGCAGTACTTC. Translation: CSVIPGQAIYEQYF.

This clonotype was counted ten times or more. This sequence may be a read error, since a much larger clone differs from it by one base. The CDR3 protein is CAGSPRQLSSYEQYF. Here the CDR3 DNA reads TGCGCCGGCAGCCCCCGCCAGCTTAGCTCCTACGAGCAGTACTTC. The chain has TRBV5-1 and TRBJ2-7, with D unresolved. Germline lookup yields CDR1 SGHRS and CDR2 YFSETQ. The CDR3 length is 15 residues.

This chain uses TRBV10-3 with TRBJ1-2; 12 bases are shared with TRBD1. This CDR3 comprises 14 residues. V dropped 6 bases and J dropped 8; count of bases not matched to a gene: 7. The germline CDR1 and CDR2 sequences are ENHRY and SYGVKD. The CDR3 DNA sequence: TGTGCCATCAGCGGGACAGGGGGCGCGGCAGGCTACACCTTC. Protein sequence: CAISGTGGAAGYTF.

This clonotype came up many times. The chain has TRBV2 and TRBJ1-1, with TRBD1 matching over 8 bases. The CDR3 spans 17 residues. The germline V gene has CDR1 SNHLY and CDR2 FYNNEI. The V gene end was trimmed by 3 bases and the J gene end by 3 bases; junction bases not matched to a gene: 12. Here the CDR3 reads CASSDVGQEVLHTEAFF. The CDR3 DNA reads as TGTGCCAGCAGTGACGTGGGACAGGAGGTTTTGCACACTGAAGCTTTCTTT.

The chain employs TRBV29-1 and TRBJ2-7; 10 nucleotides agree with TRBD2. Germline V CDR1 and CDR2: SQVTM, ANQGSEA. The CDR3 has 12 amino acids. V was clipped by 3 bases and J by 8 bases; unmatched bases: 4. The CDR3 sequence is CSVELAGVQQYF. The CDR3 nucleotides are TGCAGCGTTGAGCTAGCGGGAGTTCAGCAGTACTTC.

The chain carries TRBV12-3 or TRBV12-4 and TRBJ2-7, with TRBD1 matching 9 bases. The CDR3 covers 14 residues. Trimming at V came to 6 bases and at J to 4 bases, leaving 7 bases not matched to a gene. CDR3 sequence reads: CASRLGQGPYEQYF. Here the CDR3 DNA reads TGTGCCAGCAGACTGGGACAGGGACCTTACGAGCAGTACTTC.

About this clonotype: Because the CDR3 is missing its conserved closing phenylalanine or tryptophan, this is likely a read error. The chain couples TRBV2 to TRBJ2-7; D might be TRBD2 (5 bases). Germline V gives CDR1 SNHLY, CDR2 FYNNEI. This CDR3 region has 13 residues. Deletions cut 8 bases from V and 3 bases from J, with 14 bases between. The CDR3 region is CASGGLGGYEQYL. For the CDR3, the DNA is TGTGCCAGCGGAGGACTGGGCGGCTACGAGCAGTACCTC.

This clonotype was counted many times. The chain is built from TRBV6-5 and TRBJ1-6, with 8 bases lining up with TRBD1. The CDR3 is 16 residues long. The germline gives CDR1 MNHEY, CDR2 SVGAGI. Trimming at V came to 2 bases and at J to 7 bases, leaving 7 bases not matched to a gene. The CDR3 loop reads CASSYRSGQANSPLHF. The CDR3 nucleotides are TGTGCCAGCAGTTACCGGTCGGGACAGGCGAATTCACCCCTCCACTTT.

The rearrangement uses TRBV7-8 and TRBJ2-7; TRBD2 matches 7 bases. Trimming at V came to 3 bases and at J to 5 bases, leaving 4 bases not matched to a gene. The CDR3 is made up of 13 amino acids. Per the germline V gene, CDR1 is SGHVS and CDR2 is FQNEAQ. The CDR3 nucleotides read TGTGCCAGCAGCTTGGGGGGGGTCCACGAGCAGTACTTC. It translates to CASSLGGVHEQYF. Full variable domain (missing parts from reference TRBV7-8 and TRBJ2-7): GAGVSQSPRYKVAKRGQDVALRCDPISGHVSLFWYQQALGQGPEFLTYFQNEAQLDKSGLPSDRFFAERPEGSVSTLKIQRTQQEDSAVYLCASSLGGVHEQYFGPGTRLTVT.

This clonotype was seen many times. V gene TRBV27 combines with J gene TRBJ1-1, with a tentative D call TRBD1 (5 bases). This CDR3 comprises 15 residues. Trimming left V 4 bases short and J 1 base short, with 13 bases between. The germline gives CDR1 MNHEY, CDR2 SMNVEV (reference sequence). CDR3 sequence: CASSSHRQKNTEAFF. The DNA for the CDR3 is TGTGCCAGCAGTTCCCATCGACAGAAGAACACTGAAGCTTTCTTT.

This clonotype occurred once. Here the CDR3 DNA reads TGTGCCAGCAGAGTTGGGGCACCCAATGAAAAACTGTTTTTT. Translation gives CASRVGAPNEKLFF. The rearrangement joins TRBV7-2 to TRBJ1-4; possibly TRBD1 for D (5 bases). The CDR3 spans 14 residues. Germline V gene sequence: CDR1 SGHTA, CDR2 FQGNSA. Between the trimmed V and J ends, which lost 6 bases and 5 bases, there was a span of 13 bases.

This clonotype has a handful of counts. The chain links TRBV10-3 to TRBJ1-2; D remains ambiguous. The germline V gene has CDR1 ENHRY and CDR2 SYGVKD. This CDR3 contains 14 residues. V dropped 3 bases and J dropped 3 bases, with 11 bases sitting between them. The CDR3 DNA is TGTGCCATCAGTGACGCACCGCGGTACTATGGCTACACCTTC. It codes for CAISDAPRYYGYTF.

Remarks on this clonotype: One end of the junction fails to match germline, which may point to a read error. CDR3 coding DNA: TGTGCCAGCAGCTTGAGGGCTAGCGGGGCGAACACCGGGGAGCTGGTTTTT. Its protein is CASSLRASGANTGELVF. The chain couples TRBV7-9 to TRBJ2-2, with 9 bases fitting TRBD2. Germline CDR1 SEHNR, CDR2 FQNEAQ (reference sequence). The CDR3 is 17 amino acids.

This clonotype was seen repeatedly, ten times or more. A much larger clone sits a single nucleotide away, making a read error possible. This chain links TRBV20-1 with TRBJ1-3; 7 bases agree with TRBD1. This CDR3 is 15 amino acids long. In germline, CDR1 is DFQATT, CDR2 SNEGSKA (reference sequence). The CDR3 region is CIARDLGGGENTIYF. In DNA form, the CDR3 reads TGCATTGCTAGAGATCTTGGAGGGGGCGAAAACACCATATATTTT.

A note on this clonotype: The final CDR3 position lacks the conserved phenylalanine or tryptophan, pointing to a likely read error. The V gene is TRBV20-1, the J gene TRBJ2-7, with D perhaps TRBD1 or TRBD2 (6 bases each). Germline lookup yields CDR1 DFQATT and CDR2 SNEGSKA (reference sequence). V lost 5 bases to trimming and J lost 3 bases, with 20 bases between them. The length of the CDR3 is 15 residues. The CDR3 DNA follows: TGCAGTGCTGTTGGGGGCGGGGTGAGCTTCTACGAGCAGTACTCC. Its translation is CSAVGGGVSFYEQYS.

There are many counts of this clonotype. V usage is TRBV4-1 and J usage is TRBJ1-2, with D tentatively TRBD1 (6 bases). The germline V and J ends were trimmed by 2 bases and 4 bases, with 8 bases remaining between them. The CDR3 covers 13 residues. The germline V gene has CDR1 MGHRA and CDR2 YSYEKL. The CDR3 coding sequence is TGCGCCAGCAGCCAAACAGGGACCTATGGCTACACCTTC. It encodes CASSQTGTYGYTF.

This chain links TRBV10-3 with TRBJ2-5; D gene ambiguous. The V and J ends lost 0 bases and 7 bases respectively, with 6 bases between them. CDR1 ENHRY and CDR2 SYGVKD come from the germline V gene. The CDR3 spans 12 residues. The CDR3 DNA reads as TGTGCCATCAGTGAGTCGGAGTTGACCCAGTACTTC. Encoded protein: CAISESELTQYF.

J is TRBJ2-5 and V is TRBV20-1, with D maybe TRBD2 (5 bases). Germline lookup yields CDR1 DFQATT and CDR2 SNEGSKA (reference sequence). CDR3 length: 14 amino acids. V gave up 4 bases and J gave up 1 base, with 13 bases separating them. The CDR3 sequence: CSANKRTFQETQYF. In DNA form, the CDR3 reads TGCAGTGCTAATAAACGGACTTTCCAAGAGACCCAGTACTTC.

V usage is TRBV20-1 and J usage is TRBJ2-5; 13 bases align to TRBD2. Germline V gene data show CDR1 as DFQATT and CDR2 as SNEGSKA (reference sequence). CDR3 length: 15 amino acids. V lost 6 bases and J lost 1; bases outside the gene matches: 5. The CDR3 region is CSAKGLAGPQETQYF. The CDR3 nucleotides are TGCAGTGCCAAGGGACTAGCGGGACCCCAAGAGACCCAGTACTTC.

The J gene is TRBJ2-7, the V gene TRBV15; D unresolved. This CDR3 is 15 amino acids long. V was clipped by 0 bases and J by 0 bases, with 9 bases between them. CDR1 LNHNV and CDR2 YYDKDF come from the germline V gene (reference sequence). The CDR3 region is CATSRDLQPSYEQYF. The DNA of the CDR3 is TGTGCCACCAGCAGAGACCTACAGCCCTCCTACGAGCAGTACTTC. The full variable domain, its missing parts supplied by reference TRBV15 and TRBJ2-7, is DAMVIQNPRYQVTQFGKPVTLSCSQTLNHNVMYWYQQKSSQAPKLLFHYYDKDFNNEADTPDNFQSRRPNTSFCFLDIRSPGLGDTAMYLCATSRDLQPSYEQYFGPGTRLTVT.

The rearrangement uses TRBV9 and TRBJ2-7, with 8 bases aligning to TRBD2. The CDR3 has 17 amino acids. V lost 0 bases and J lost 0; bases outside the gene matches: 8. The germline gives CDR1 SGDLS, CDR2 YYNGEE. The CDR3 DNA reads TGTGCCAGCAGCGTAGATGGGCTAGCGGGCCCCTCCTACGAGCAGTACTTC. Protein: CASSVDGLAGPSYEQYF. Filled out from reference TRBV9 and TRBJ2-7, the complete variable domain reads DSGVTQTPKHLITATGQRVTLRCSPRSGDLSVYWYQQSLDQGLQFLIQYYNGEERAKGNILERFSAQQFPDLHSELNLSSLELGDSALYFCASSVDGLAGPSYEQYFGPGTRLTVT.

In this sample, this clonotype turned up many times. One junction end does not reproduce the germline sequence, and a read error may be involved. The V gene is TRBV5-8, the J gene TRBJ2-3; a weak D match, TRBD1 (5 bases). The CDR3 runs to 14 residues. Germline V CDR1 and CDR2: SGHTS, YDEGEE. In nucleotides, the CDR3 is TGTGCCAGCAGCTTGGGGACAAGCACGGATACGCAGTATTTT. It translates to CASSLGTSTDTQYF.

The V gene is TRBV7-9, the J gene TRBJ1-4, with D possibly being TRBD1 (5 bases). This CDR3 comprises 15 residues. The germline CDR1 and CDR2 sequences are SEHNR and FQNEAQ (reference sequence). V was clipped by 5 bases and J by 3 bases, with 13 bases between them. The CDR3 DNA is TGTGCCAGCAGCCTGACCGGGACCGCTAATGAAAAACTGTTTTTT. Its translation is CASSLTGTANEKLFF.

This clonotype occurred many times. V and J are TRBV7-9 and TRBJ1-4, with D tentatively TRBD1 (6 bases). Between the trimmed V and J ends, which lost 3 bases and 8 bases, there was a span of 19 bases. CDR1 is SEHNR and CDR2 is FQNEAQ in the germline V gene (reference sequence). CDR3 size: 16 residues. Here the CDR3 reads CASSFPPHREGEKLFF. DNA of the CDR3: TGTGCCAGCAGCTTCCCGCCCCACAGGGAGGGGGAAAAACTGTTTTTT. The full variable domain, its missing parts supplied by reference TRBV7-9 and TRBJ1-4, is DTGVSQNPRHKITKRGQNVTFRCDPISEHNRLYWYRQTLGQGPEFLTYFQNEAQLEKSRLLSDRFSAERPKGSFSTLEIQRTEQGDSAMYLCASSFPPHREGEKLFFGSGTQLSVL.